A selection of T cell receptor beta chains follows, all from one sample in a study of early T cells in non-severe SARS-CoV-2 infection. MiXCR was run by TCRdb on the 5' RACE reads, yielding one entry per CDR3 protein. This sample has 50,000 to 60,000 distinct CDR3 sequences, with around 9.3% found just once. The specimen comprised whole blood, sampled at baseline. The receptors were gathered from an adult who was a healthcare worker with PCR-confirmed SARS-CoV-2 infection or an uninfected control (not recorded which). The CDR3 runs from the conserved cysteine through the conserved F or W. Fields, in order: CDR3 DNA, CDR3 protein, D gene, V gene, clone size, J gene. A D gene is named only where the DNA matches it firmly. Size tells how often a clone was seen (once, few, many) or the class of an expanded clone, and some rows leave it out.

TGCAGCGCCACCGAAGCAGGGTTCGTCAACTATGGCTACACCTTC CSATEAGFVNYGYTF NA TRBV29-1 few TRBJ1-2
TGCAGTGCGAATACAGGGGGCTATGGCTACACCTTC CSANTGGYGYTF TRBD1 TRBV20-1 many TRBJ1-2
TGTGCCAGCAGCGCCCGGGACAGGCAAGGGATGAACACTGAAGCTTTCTTT CASSARDRQGMNTEAFF TRBD1 TRBV9 NA TRBJ1-1
TGTGCCAGTAGTATTGGGACGGCTAGCACAGATACGCAGTATTTT CASSIGTASTDTQYF NA TRBV19 NA TRBJ2-3
TGCAGCGTTGAAGAGGGGGTTGGCTATGGCTACACCTTC CSVEEGVGYGYTF NA TRBV29-1 many TRBJ1-2
TGTGCCAGCAGCTTAGGTCCAGCGGACGAGCAGTACTTC CASSLGPADEQYF NA TRBV7-2 many TRBJ2-7
TGTGCCAGCAGCTCGAACGGACTAGCGAAAACGGATACGCAGTATTTT CASSSNGLAKTDTQYF TRBD2 TRBV7-9 many TRBJ2-3
TGTGCCAGCAGTCCGAGGAAAAACCACCTCTATGGCTACACCTTC CASSPRKNHLYGYTF NA TRBV6-8 few TRBJ1-2
TGTGCCAGCAGCTCGGGGCGGACAGGGGGAACCTACGAGCAGTACTTC CASSSGRTGGTYEQYF TRBD1 TRBV5-4 NA TRBJ2-7
TGTGCCAGCAGCTTAGACGATTCACCCCTCCACTTT CASSLDDSPLHF NA TRBV7-9 NA TRBJ1-6
TGTGCCAGCAGCCTCGCCGCCGGCCTAGCTGGCACAGATACGCAGTATTTT CASSLAAGLAGTDTQYF NA TRBV7-2 NA TRBJ2-3
TGTGCCAGCAGTTTACCGACAGGGGGCTTATTCTCTGGAAACACCATATATTTT CASSLPTGGLFSGNTIYF TRBD1 TRBV12-3/TRBV12-4 NA TRBJ1-3
TGTGCCAGCAGCTTATACTTCGGGGGGGCTCTTGGCTACACCTTC CASSLYFGGALGYTF NA TRBV7-2 few TRBJ1-2
TGTGCCAGCAGAGACAGGGGGCCCATAAATCGAAATCAGCCCCAGCATTTT CASRDRGPINRNQPQHF TRBD1 TRBV6-4 NA TRBJ1-5
TGTGCCAGCAGGCGGGACTCTGAGGAGCAGTACTTC CASRRDSEEQYF NA TRBV6-1 many TRBJ2-7
TGTGCCAGCAGCTTTTTACGTGGGAGGAGGCACGAGACCCAGTACTTC CASSFLRGRRHETQYF NA TRBV5-4 few TRBJ2-5
TGTGCCTGGAGTGTACGTAGGGGGCTGGGGCAGTACTTC CAWSVRRGLGQYF TRBD1 TRBV30 few TRBJ2-7
TGTGCCAGCCGGGTCTCAGGGGGTTCGCTGCAGTACTTC CASRVSGGSLQYF TRBD1 TRBV27 NA TRBJ2-7
TGTGCCAGCAGCTTCGGGGGGAGGTCCTACGAGCAGTACTTC CASSFGGRSYEQYF TRBD2 TRBV7-8 many TRBJ2-7
TGTGCCAGCGGGGGGGCTGGTACTGAAGCTTTCTTT CASGGAGTEAFF NA TRBV28 NA TRBJ1-1
TGTGCCAGCAGCTTGCCTCCCCCCATAGGAGGCTACACCTTC CASSLPPPIGGYTF NA TRBV5-4 many TRBJ1-2
TGTGCCTGGAGTCCTATGACAGGGACCGGTGGAGCTTTCTTT CAWSPMTGTGGAFF TRBD1 TRBV30 many TRBJ1-1
TGTGCCAGCAGCTTCGGACAGGGTGGCTATGGCTACACCTTC CASSFGQGGYGYTF TRBD1 TRBV3-1 NA TRBJ1-2
TGTGCCAGCAGCTCCGGGGCAAATAGCGGGGGAGAGCAGTTCTTC CASSSGANSGGEQFF TRBD2 TRBV7-6 NA TRBJ2-1
TGTGCCAGCGGGTCCTCGGCCGCCGGGGAGCTGTTTTTT CASGSSAAGELFF NA TRBV12-3/TRBV12-4 many TRBJ2-2
TGTGCCAGCTCACCAACCGGGACAGGGTACCAAGAGACCCAGTACTTC CASSPTGTGYQETQYF TRBD1 TRBV18 few TRBJ2-5
TGTGCCAGCAGCCAAGTCTTGGGACAGGGGATTTCACCCCTCCACTTT CASSQVLGQGISPLHF TRBD1 TRBV3-1 many TRBJ1-6
TGTGCCAGCAGTTTCTCCGGGGAGCTGTTTTTT CASSFSGELFF NA TRBV12-3/TRBV12-4 NA TRBJ2-2
TGTGCCAGCAGCTCTCGACTAGCGGAGACCCAGTACTTC CASSSRLAETQYF TRBD2 TRBV13 many TRBJ2-5
TGTGCCAGCAGTTCCGGGACAGGAGAATACAATGAGCAGTTCTTC CASSSGTGEYNEQFF TRBD1 TRBV6-1 many TRBJ2-1
TGTGCCAGCAGCCTGTTGGGACTGCCCCAAGAGACCCAGTACTTC CASSLLGLPQETQYF NA TRBV4-2 NA TRBJ2-5
TGTGCCAGCAGGACTTTTACCCCCACTGAAGCTTTCTTT CASRTFTPTEAFF NA TRBV28 many TRBJ1-1
TGTGCCAGCAGCCTCGAGCGGGAGGTTACCGGGGAGCTGTTTTTT CASSLEREVTGELFF TRBD2 TRBV27 few TRBJ2-2
TGCAGTGCTAGAGGGAGGCAGGGGACCGGGGAGCTGTTTTTT CSARGRQGTGELFF NA TRBV20-1 many TRBJ2-2
TGTGCCAGCTCACCGGGACAGGGCAACTACGAGCAGTACTTC CASSPGQGNYEQYF TRBD1 TRBV18 few TRBJ2-7
TGCAGTGCTAGACCCGAAAGGGAGCAGTTCTTC CSARPEREQFF NA TRBV20-1 medium-sized TRBJ2-1
TGTGCCAGCAGCTCGGGCGACTGGACCTACAATGAGCAGTTCTTC CASSSGDWTYNEQFF NA TRBV11-2 many TRBJ2-1
TGTGCCAGCAGTGAAGCGATGTCCACGTATAGCAATCAGCCCCAGCATTTT CASSEAMSTYSNQPQHF NA TRBV6-1 many TRBJ1-5
TGTGCCAGCAGTTACACGGCAGATAGCTACGAGCAGTACTTC CASSYTADSYEQYF NA TRBV6-5 NA TRBJ2-7